Listed here are 19 T cell receptor beta chains from one sample, sequenced in a study of blood T cells in healthy people across ages. Sample-barcoded 5' priming and a J-beta primer mix drove a second PCR of roughly 6 to 12 cycles. TCRdb recomputed calls from the 5' RACE reads with MiXCR, one row per CDR3 protein. The top ten hold about 30% of the sample, which has some 320,000 distinct CDR3 sequences, 25% to 30% seen once. Material for sequencing was blood. These receptors were collected from a woman in her 70s in good health.

This clonotype has a handful of counts. The rearrangement uses TRBV7-2 and TRBJ2-5; possible D gene TRBD1, 5 bases. Germline V gene sequence: CDR1 SGHTA, CDR2 FQGNSA. This CDR3 contains 13 residues. Trimming took off 1 base at V and 6 bases at J, with 9 bases between the two ends. CDR3 nucleotides: TGTGCCAGCAGCTTAGAGGGGAAACAGACCCAGTACTTC. It yields the protein CASSLEGKQTQYF.

The chain is built from TRBV10-3 and TRBJ2-5; 8 positions agree with TRBD2. V lost 2 bases and J lost 3; bases outside the gene matches: 11. Germline V lookup: CDR1 ENHRY, CDR2 SYGVKD. CDR3 length: 17 amino acids. The CDR3 bases are TGTGCCATCAGTGAGAGTAGCGGGGACTCGAGCAAAGAGACCCAGTACTTC. Translation: CAISESSGDSSKETQYF.

This clonotype turned up a few times. The rearrangement links TRBV4-2 to TRBJ2-7, with 7 bases aligning to TRBD2. Trimming removed 1 base from V and 0 bases from J; junction bases left unmatched: 9. CDR1 is LGHNA and CDR2 is YNFKEQ in the germline V gene. The CDR3 is made up of 17 amino acids. The CDR3 loop reads CASSQGPSGAASYEQYF. CDR3 DNA: TGTGCCAGCAGCCAAGGGCCTAGCGGTGCCGCCTCCTACGAGCAGTACTTC.

About this clonotype: A junction boundary mismatches the germline segment, possibly from a read error. This chain connects TRBV9 to TRBJ2-1; D perhaps matches TRBD2 (6 bases). Looked up from germline, CDR1 is SGDLS and CDR2 is YYNGEE. This CDR3 is built from 14 residues. CDR3 residues: CASSVVSSRGEQFF. The CDR3 nucleotides read TGCGCCAGCAGCGTAGTGTCCAGTCGGGGGGAGCAGTTCTTC.

The genes are TRBV6-6 and TRBJ2-2; unclear D gene. The germline CDR1 and CDR2 sequences are MNHNY and SVGAGI (reference sequence). The CDR3 consists of 13 residues. Trimming stripped 1 base from V and 4 bases from J, with 4 bases between. The CDR3 reads CASSYYTTGELFF. The CDR3 DNA reads TGTGCCAGCAGTTACTATACCACCGGGGAGCTGTTTTTT.

This clonotype was picked up a small number of times. V and J are TRBV28 and TRBJ2-5, with D tentatively TRBD2 (6 bases). The J call is doubtful: the DNA matches TRBJ2-7 better. Germline V CDR1 and CDR2: MDHEN, SYDVKM. This CDR3 comprises 13 residues. The CDR3 here is CASRVEGPYEQYF. CDR3 DNA sequence: TGTGCCAGCCGGGTGGAGGGCCCCTACGAGCAGTACTTC.

This clonotype was seen only a few times. This rearrangement joins TRBV28 to TRBJ2-3; 10 bases align to TRBD2. Germline values: CDR1 MDHEN, CDR2 SYDVKM. CDR3 length: 17 amino acids. The junction had 4 bases not matched to a gene; V was cut back by 1 base and J by 0 bases. CDR3 nucleotides: TGTGCCAGCAGTTTATCTGGACTAGCGGATAGCACAGATACGCAGTATTTT. Amino acids: CASSLSGLADSTDTQYF.

This clonotype has more than one count but fewer than ten. This sequence joins TRBV12-3 or TRBV12-4 and TRBJ2-1; possible D gene TRBD1, 5 bases. Trimming removed 8 bases at V and 3 bases at J, with 11 bases between. CDR3 length: 13 residues. The CDR3: CASRRRGYNEQFF. The DNA of the CDR3 is TGTGCCAGCCGCCGTAGGGGCTACAATGAGCAGTTCTTC.

This clonotype occurred many times. The rearrangement joins TRBV20-1 to TRBJ2-5; perhaps D is TRBD1 or TRBD2 (6 bases each). Trimming removed 3 bases from V and 6 bases from J, with 17 bases in between. This CDR3 is 14 amino acids long. In germline, CDR1 is DFQATT, CDR2 SNEGSKA (reference sequence). The CDR3 bases are TGCAGTGCTAGGGAGGGGGGTGGTGTGAAGACCCAGTACTTC. As protein: CSAREGGGVKTQYF.

This chain joins TRBV6-1 and TRBJ2-1; 9 nucleotides match TRBD2. The V segment lost 1 base and the J segment 4 bases; nucleotides outside the gene matches: 5. The V gene's germline CDR1 is MNHNS and CDR2 SASEGT. The CDR3 totals 16 residues. CDR3 protein: CASSEVALAGYNEQFF. In DNA form, the CDR3 reads TGTGCCAGCAGTGAAGTGGCCCTAGCGGGATACAATGAGCAGTTCTTC.

This clonotype was observed a few times. Since the CDR3 does not end with the conserved phenylalanine or tryptophan, this likely comes from a read error. The V gene is TRBV20-1, the J gene TRBJ1-2, with a possible D match to TRBD1 (6 bases). V shed 4 bases and J shed 8 bases, with 23 bases lying between them. Germline V gene lookup returns CDR1 DFQATT and CDR2 SNEGSKA (reference sequence). This CDR3 contains 15 residues. The DNA of the CDR3 is TGCAGTGCTAACAGCGTCGGTTTGGGGGCTCGAGGCTACACCGTC. Its protein product is CSANSVGLGARGYTV.

The chain uses TRBV20-1 and TRBJ2-1, with 7 positions matching TRBD2. The CDR3 length is 15 residues. CDR1 is DFQATT and CDR2 is SNEGSKA in the germline V gene (reference sequence). Trimming took 4 bases from V and 0 from J; bases not matched to a gene: 6. CDR3 in amino acids: CSAKSGVPSYNEQFF. The CDR3 coding sequence is TGCAGTGCTAAAAGCGGGGTCCCCTCCTACAATGAGCAGTTCTTC.

The gene calls are TRBV2 and TRBJ2-5; 8 bases fit TRBD1. The J call may not be correct, given that the DNA end is closer to TRBJ2-1. From germline, CDR1 is SNHLY and CDR2 FYNNEI. The CDR3 runs to 15 residues. CDR3 residues: CASRGGQGNYNEQFF. The CDR3 coding sequence is TGTGCCAGCAGGGGAGGACAGGGAAACTACAATGAGCAGTTCTTC.

The chain has TRBV11-2 and TRBJ1-5; D is unresolved. From germline, CDR1 is SGHAT and CDR2 FQNNGV. This CDR3 contains 15 residues. Trimming shortened V by 3 bases and J by 9 bases, and 18 bases separated the two germline ends. CDR3 in DNA: TGTGCCAGCAGCTTGGATCCCGGGTCAGATCGGCCCCAGCATTTT. Translation: CASSLDPGSDRPQHF.

This clonotype was observed at least ten times. The chain combines TRBV20-1 with TRBJ1-1; maybe TRBD1 (5 bases). Germline V gene lookup returns CDR1 DFQATT and CDR2 SNEGSKA (reference sequence). This CDR3 spans 11 amino acids. With 3 bases removed from V and 7 bases from J, the gap between germline ends came to 9 bases. The CDR3 coding sequence is TGCAGTGCTAGTTTGGGGCGTGAAGCTTTCTTT. Translation gives CSASLGREAFF.

Here the CDR3 reads CSVPQGDRETQYF. DNA of the CDR3: TGCAGCGTTCCACAGGGGGATCGCGAGACCCAGTACTTC. This chain joins TRBV29-1 and TRBJ2-5; 8 nucleotides agree with TRBD1. From germline, CDR1 is SQVTM and CDR2 ANQGSEA. V lost 5 bases, J lost 5 bases, and 7 bases stayed unmatched. This CDR3 spans 13 amino acids.

This clonotype was seen a few times. The gene calls are TRBV2 and TRBJ1-4; tentatively, D is TRBD1 (6 bases). The V end was cut by 4 bases, the J end by 3 bases, with 9 bases between. In germline, CDR1 is SNHLY, CDR2 FYNNEI. The CDR3 is 14 amino acids. CDR3 residues: CASSVSGANEKLFF. The CDR3 DNA is TGTGCCAGCAGTGTTTCAGGGGCTAATGAAAAACTGTTTTTT. Full variable domain (outside the CDR3, taken from reference TRBV2 and TRBJ1-4): EPEVTQTPSHQVTQMGQEVILRCVPISNHLYFYWYRQILGQKVEFLVSFYNNEISEKSEIFDDQFSVERPDGSNFTLKIRSTKLEDSAMYFCASSVSGANEKLFFGSGTQLSVL.

This clonotype was seen more than once but under ten times. As the CDR3 is not closed by the conserved phenylalanine or tryptophan, this likely results from a read error. The genes are TRBV9 and TRBJ2-1; D unresolved. This CDR3 has 12 amino acids. The V end was cut by 4 bases, the J end by 10 bases, with 12 bases between. CDR1 and CDR2 (germline): SGDLS, YYNGEE. This chain's CDR3 is CASSPGYPEQFL. DNA for the CDR3: TGTGCCAGCAGCCCCGGGTACCCAGAGCAGTTCCTC.

The rearrangement uses TRBV5-1 and TRBJ2-7, with D perhaps TRBD1 (6 bases). Germline values: CDR1 SGHRS, CDR2 YFSETQ. This CDR3 comprises 17 residues. V was cut by 4 bases and J by 3 bases, with 23 bases left in between. The DNA for the CDR3 is TGCGCCAGCAGCCCTGGAACCAGACAGGACTTAATCTACGAGCAGTACTTC. It is translated as CASSPGTRQDLIYEQYF.